A selection of T cell receptor beta chains follows, all from one sample in a study of vaccination and CD4 T cells after COVID-19. Their specific antigens are unknown. MiXCR was run by TCRdb on the PCR reads, yielding one entry per CDR3 protein. The sample yields approximately 22,000 distinct CDR3 sequences, 48% seen once. Sequencing was carried out using CD4+ T cells from blood, cultured in vitro. Every receptor here comes from a human donor who had recovered from COVID-19. The conserved cysteine and the conserved F or W are not part of the CDR3 here. The order of the fields is CDR3 length, J gene, V gene, CDR3 protein.

cdr3_length: 18
j_call: TRBJ2-6
v_call: TRBV11-3
cdr3_aa: ASSLERLMPGSSGANVLT

cdr3_length: 12
j_call: TRBJ1-3
v_call: TRBV20-1
cdr3_aa: SAAPGHSGNTIY

cdr3_length: 12
j_call: TRBJ2-7
v_call: TRBV7-6
cdr3_aa: ASSWGLAGDEQY

cdr3_length: 14
j_call: TRBJ1-5
v_call: TRBV7-3
cdr3_aa: ASSSDGNPGNQPQH

cdr3_length: 10
j_call: TRBJ1-2
v_call: TRBV20-1
cdr3_aa: SAELGERGYT

cdr3_length: 13
j_call: TRBJ1-5
v_call: TRBV20-1
cdr3_aa: SASRGTGRNQPQH

cdr3_length: 17
j_call: TRBJ2-3
v_call: TRBV30
cdr3_aa: AWSVWGLAGGPGTDTQY

cdr3_length: 12
j_call: TRBJ2-1
v_call: TRBV20-1
cdr3_aa: SARAAISYNEQF

cdr3_length: 12
j_call: TRBJ2-7
v_call: TRBV5-5
cdr3_aa: ASSPRDSAYEQY

cdr3_length: 11
j_call: TRBJ1-1
v_call: TRBV4-3
cdr3_aa: ASSQERGTEAF

cdr3_length: 12
j_call: TRBJ2-1
v_call: TRBV20-1
cdr3_aa: SARDWGGANEQF

cdr3_length: 12
j_call: TRBJ2-7
v_call: TRBV7-8
cdr3_aa: ASSFRDRANEQY

cdr3_length: 12
j_call: TRBJ1-5
v_call: TRBV7-2
cdr3_aa: ASSLNRRFRPQH

cdr3_length: 11
j_call: TRBJ2-7
v_call: TRBV2
cdr3_aa: ASRTPPDYEQY

cdr3_length: 12
j_call: TRBJ1-6
v_call: TRBV4-2
cdr3_aa: ASSQRDRDSPLH

cdr3_length: 10
j_call: TRBJ2-3
v_call: TRBV7-9
cdr3_aa: ASSLVGLAQY

cdr3_length: 12
j_call: TRBJ2-5
v_call: TRBV7-2
cdr3_aa: ASSLWVYQETQY

cdr3_length: 12
j_call: TRBJ1-5
v_call: TRBV5-1
cdr3_aa: ASSLEGQNQPQH

cdr3_length: 15
j_call: TRBJ1-6
v_call: TRBV28
cdr3_aa: ASSFRDTFSYNSPLH

cdr3_length: 11
j_call: TRBJ2-7
v_call: TRBV24-1
cdr3_aa: ATSEPGTGEQY

cdr3_length: 12
j_call: TRBJ1-4
v_call: TRBV21-1
cdr3_aa: ASSNPRGGEKLF

cdr3_length: 9
j_call: TRBJ1-1
v_call: TRBV10-3
cdr3_aa: AISDYTEAF

cdr3_length: 10
j_call: TRBJ1-1
v_call: TRBV24-1
cdr3_aa: ATSLTGAEAF

cdr3_length: 12
j_call: TRBJ2-2
v_call: TRBV10-1
cdr3_aa: ASRAGRFSGELF

cdr3_length: 14
j_call: TRBJ2-3
v_call: TRBV7-9
cdr3_aa: ASSLGTSGSTDTQY

cdr3_length: 11
j_call: TRBJ2-2
v_call: TRBV7-2
cdr3_aa: ASLTWGHGELF

cdr3_length: 14
j_call: TRBJ2-7
v_call: TRBV19
cdr3_aa: ASSSRDSGGSYEQY

cdr3_length: 14
j_call: TRBJ2-2
v_call: TRBV9
cdr3_aa: ASSFEAGSNTGELF

cdr3_length: 15
j_call: TRBJ2-1
v_call: TRBV5-1
cdr3_aa: ASSLRFGQADSNEQF

cdr3_length: 12
j_call: TRBJ1-2
v_call: TRBV5-6
cdr3_aa: ASSLSGQGDGYT

cdr3_length: 11
j_call: TRBJ2-1
v_call: TRBV20-1
cdr3_aa: SASGGSNNEQF

cdr3_length: 10
j_call: TRBJ2-3
v_call: TRBV25-1
cdr3_aa: ASKSSTGSQY

cdr3_length: 12
j_call: TRBJ1-1
v_call: TRBV27
cdr3_aa: ASSTFRETAEAF

cdr3_length: 10
j_call: TRBJ2-7
v_call: TRBV20-1
cdr3_aa: SARQGNHEQY

cdr3_length: 10
j_call: TRBJ2-5
v_call: TRBV2
cdr3_aa: ASNWDQETQY

cdr3_length: 10
j_call: TRBJ2-2
v_call: TRBV29-1
cdr3_aa: SVAPPTGELF

cdr3_length: 12
j_call: TRBJ1-2
v_call: TRBV18
cdr3_aa: ASSPPEPAYGYT

cdr3_length: 12
j_call: TRBJ1-1
v_call: TRBV20-1
cdr3_aa: SARDEGWENEAF

cdr3_length: 14
j_call: TRBJ2-5
v_call: TRBV4-1
cdr3_aa: ASSQWGLAGEETQY

cdr3_length: 12
j_call: TRBJ1-1
v_call: TRBV5-1
cdr3_aa: ASSPGGANTEAF

cdr3_length: 12
j_call: TRBJ1-1
v_call: TRBV28
cdr3_aa: ASSPGTENTEAF

cdr3_length: 12
j_call: TRBJ1-1
v_call: TRBV5-8
cdr3_aa: ASSLTRVRTEAF

cdr3_length: 12
j_call: TRBJ1-2
v_call: TRBV12-3/TRBV12-4
cdr3_aa: ASSYLTGGYGYT

cdr3_length: 10
j_call: TRBJ1-2
v_call: TRBV7-9
cdr3_aa: ASSLEGYGYT

cdr3_length: 13
j_call: TRBJ1-2
v_call: TRBV5-1
cdr3_aa: ASSFNPDGNYGYT

cdr3_length: 12
j_call: TRBJ1-1
v_call: TRBV12-3/TRBV12-4
cdr3_aa: ASKQGEGYTEAF

cdr3_length: 10
j_call: TRBJ1-1
v_call: TRBV20-1
cdr3_aa: SAPRGVAEAF

cdr3_length: 12
j_call: TRBJ2-5
v_call: TRBV5-4
cdr3_aa: ASSPDGQRETQY

cdr3_length: 10
j_call: TRBJ2-3
v_call: TRBV7-9
cdr3_aa: ASTRITDTQY

cdr3_length: 12
j_call: TRBJ2-5
v_call: TRBV6-5
cdr3_aa: ASSYSGGQETQY

cdr3_length: 11
j_call: TRBJ2-5
v_call: TRBV6-1
cdr3_aa: ASSEIVSETQY

cdr3_length: 11
j_call: TRBJ2-3
v_call: TRBV30
cdr3_aa: ACSRGNTDTQY

cdr3_length: 15
j_call: TRBJ1-2
v_call: TRBV6-1
cdr3_aa: ASNLRWPATLSDGYT